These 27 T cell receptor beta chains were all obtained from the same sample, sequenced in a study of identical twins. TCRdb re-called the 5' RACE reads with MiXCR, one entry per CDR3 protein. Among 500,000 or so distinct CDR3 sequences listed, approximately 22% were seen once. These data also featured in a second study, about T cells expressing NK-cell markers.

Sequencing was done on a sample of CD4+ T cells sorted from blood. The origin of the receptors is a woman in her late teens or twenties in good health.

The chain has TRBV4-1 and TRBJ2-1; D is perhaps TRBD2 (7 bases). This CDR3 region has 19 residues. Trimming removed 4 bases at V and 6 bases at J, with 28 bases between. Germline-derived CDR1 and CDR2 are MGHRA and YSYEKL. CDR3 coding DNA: TGCGCCAGCAGCCGACGGTGGCTAGCCGGACTAGAGGGGGGCAATGAGCAGTTCTTC. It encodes CASSRRWLAGLEGGNEQFF.

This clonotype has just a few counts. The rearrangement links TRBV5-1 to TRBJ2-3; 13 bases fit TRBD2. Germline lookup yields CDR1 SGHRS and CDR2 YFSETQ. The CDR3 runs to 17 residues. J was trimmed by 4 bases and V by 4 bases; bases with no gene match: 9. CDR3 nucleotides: TGCGCCAGCAGCACTACTAGCGGGGGGGGTCTGGCAGATACGCAGTATTTT. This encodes CASSTTSGGGLADTQYF.

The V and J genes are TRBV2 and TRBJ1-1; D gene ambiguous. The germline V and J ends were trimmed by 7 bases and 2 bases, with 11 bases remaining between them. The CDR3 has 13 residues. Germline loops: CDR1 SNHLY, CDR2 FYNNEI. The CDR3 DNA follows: TGTGCCAGCATGCCCGAATTAAACACTGAAGCTTTCTTT. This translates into CASMPELNTEAFF.

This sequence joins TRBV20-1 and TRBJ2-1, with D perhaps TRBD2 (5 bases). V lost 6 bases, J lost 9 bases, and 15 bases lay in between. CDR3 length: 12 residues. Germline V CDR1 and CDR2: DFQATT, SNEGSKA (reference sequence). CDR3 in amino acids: CSALERVGEQFF. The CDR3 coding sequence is TGCAGTGCCTTGGAGAGGGTGGGTGAGCAGTTCTTC.

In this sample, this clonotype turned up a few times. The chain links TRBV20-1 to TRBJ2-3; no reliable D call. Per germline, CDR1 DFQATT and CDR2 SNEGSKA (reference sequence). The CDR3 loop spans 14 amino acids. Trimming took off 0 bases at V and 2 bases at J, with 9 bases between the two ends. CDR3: CSAREPSYTDTQYF. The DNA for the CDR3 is TGCAGTGCTAGAGAACCGTCGTACACAGATACGCAGTATTTT.

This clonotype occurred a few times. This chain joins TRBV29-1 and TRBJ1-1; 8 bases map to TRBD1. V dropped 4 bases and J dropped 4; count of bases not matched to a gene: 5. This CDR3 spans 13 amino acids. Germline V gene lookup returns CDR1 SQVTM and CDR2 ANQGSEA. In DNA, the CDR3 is TGCAGCGTTGTTGGACAGGGAGGCACTGAAGCTTTCTTT. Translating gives CSVVGQGGTEAFF. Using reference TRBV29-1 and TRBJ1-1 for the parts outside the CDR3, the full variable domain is SAVISQKPSRDICQRGTSLTIQCQVDSQVTMMFWYRQQPGQSLTLIATANQGSEATYESGFVIDKFPISRPNLTFSTLTVSNMSPEDSSIYLCSVVGQGGTEAFFGQGTRLTVV.

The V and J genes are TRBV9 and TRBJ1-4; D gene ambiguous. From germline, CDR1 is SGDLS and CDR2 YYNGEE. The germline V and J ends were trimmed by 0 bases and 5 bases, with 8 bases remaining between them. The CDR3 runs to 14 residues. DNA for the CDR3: TGTGCCAGCAGCGTAGACAGCAAAAATGAAAAACTGTTTTTT. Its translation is CASSVDSKNEKLFF.

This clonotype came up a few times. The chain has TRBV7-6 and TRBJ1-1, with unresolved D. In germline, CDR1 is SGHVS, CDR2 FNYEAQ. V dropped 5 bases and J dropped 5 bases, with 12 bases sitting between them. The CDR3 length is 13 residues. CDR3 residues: CASSARSGTEAFF. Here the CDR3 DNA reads TGTGCCAGCAGCGCTCGAAGTGGTACTGAAGCTTTCTTT.

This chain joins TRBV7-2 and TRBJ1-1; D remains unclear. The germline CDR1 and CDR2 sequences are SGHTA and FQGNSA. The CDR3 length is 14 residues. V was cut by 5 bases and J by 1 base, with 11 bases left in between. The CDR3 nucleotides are TGTGCCAGCAGCCAGGCTGGAGGGAACACTGAAGCTTTCTTT. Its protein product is CASSQAGGNTEAFF.

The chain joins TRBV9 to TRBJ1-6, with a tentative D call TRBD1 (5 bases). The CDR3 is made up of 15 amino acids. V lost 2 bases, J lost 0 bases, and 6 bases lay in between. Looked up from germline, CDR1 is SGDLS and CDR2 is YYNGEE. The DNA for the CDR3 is TGTGCCAGCAGCGTCGACAGCTCCTATAATTCACCCCTCCACTTT. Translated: CASSVDSSYNSPLHF.

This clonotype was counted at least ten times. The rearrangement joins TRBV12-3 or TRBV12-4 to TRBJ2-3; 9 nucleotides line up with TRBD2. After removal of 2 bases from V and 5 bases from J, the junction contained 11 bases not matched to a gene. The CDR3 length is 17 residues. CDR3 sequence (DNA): TGTGCCAGCAGTTTACGGCCTAGCGGGATGGGAGGAGATACGCAGTATTTT. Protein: CASSLRPSGMGGDTQYF.

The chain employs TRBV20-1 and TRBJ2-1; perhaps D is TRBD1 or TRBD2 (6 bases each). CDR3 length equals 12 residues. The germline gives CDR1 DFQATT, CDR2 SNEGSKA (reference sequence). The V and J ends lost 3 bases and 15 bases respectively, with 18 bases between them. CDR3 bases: TGCAGTGCTAGGTCGGTGGGGGGCGTAGGGTTCTTC. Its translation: CSARSVGGVGFF.

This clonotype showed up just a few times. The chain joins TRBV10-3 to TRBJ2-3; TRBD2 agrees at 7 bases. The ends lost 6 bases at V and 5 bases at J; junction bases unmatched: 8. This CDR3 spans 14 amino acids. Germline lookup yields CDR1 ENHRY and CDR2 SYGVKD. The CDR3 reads CAIRWGGGEDTQYF. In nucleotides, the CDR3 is TGTGCCATCAGGTGGGGGGGGGGTGAAGATACGCAGTATTTT.

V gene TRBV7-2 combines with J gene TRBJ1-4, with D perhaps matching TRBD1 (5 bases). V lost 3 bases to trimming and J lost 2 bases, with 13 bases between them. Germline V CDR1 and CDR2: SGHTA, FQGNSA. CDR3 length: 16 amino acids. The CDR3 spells CASSFKGFATNEKLFF. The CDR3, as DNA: TGTGCCAGCAGCTTTAAGGGGTTCGCGACTAATGAAAAACTGTTTTTT.

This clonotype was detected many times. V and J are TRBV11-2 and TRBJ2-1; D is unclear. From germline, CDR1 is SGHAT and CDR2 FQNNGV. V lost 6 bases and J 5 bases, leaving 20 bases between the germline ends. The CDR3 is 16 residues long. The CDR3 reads CASRNRMSKIHNEQFF. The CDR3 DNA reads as TGTGCCAGCAGGAATCGGATGAGTAAGATCCACAATGAGCAGTTCTTC.

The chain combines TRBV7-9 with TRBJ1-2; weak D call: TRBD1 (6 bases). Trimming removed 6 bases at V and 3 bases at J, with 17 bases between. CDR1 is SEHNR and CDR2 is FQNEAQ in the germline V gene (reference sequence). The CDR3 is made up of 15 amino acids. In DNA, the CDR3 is TGTGCCAGCAGTCATCCAGGGGTTGGGGACTATGGCTACACCTTC. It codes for CASSHPGVGDYGYTF.

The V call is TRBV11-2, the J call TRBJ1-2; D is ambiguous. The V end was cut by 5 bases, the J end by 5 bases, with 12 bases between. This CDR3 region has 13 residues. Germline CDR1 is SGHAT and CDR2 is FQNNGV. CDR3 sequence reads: CASSRLREYGYTF. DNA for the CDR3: TGTGCCAGCAGCCGTCTAAGGGAATATGGCTACACCTTC.

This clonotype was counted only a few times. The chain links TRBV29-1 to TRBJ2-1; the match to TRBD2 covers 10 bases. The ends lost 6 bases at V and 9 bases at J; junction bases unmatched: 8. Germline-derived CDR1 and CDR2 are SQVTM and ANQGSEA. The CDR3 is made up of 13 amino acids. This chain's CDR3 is CSVVSGGQVEQFF. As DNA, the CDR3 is TGCAGCGTAGTTAGCGGGGGGCAGGTTGAGCAGTTCTTC.

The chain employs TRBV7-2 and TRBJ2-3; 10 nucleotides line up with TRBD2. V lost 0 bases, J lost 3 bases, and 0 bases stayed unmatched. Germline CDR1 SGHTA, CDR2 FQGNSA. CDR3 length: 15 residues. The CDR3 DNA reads TGTGCCAGCAGCTTAGCTAGCGGGAGGACAGATACGCAGTATTTT. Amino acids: CASSLASGRTDTQYF.

The CDR3 nucleotides read TGTGCCAGCAGTACCCGGCGGGCCGCAGGTGAAAAACTGTTTTTT. Translated, it gives CASSTRRAAGEKLFF. The chain recombines TRBV12-3 or TRBV12-4 with TRBJ1-4; D is unresolved. Trimming removed 5 bases at V and 7 bases at J, with 17 bases between. There are 15 residues in the CDR3.

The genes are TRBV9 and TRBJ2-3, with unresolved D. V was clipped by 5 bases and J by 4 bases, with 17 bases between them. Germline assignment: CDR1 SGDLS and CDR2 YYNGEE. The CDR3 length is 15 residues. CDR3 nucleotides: TGTGCCAGCAGTGCTCGGGCGGCGTACGCAGATACGCAGTATTTT. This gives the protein CASSARAAYADTQYF.

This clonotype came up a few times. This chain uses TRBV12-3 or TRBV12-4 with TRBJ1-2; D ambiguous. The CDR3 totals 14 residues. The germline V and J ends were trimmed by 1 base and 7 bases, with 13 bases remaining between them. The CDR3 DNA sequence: TGTGCCAGCAGTTTAGAACTCTACGGACCTGGCTACACCTTC. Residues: CASSLELYGPGYTF.

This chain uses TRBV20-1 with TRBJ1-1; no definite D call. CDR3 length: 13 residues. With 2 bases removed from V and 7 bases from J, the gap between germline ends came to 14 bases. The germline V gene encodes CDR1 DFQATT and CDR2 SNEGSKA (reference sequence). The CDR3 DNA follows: TGCAGTGCTAGAAAACTAATTACGGGTGAAGCTTTCTTT. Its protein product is CSARKLITGEAFF.

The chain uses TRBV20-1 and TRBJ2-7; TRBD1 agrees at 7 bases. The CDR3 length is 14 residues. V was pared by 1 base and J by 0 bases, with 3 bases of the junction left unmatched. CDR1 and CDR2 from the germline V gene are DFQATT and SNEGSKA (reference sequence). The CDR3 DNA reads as TGCAGTGCTAGAGGGGACAGCCTCTCCTACGAGCAGTACTTC. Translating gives CSARGDSLSYEQYF.

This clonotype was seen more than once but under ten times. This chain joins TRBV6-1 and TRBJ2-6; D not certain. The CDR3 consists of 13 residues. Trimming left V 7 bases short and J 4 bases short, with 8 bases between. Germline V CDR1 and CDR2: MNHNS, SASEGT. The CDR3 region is CASKSGGANVLTF. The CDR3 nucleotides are TGTGCCAGCAAGAGTGGCGGGGCCAACGTCCTGACTTTC.

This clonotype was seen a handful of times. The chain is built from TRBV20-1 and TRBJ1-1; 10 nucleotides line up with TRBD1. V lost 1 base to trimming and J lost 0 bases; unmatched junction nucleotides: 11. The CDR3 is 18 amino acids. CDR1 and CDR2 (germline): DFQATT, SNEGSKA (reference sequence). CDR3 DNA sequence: TGCAGTGCTAGAGCACTATCACCGGGACAGGGGATGAACACTGAAGCTTTCTTT. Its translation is CSARALSPGQGMNTEAFF.

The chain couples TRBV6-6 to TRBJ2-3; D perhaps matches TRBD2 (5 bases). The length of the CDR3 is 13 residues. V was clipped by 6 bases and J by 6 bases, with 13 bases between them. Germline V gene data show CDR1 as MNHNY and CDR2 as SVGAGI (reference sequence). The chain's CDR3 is CASSPRGSDTQYF. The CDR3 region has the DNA TGTGCCAGCAGCCCTCGGGGATCCGATACGCAGTATTTT.